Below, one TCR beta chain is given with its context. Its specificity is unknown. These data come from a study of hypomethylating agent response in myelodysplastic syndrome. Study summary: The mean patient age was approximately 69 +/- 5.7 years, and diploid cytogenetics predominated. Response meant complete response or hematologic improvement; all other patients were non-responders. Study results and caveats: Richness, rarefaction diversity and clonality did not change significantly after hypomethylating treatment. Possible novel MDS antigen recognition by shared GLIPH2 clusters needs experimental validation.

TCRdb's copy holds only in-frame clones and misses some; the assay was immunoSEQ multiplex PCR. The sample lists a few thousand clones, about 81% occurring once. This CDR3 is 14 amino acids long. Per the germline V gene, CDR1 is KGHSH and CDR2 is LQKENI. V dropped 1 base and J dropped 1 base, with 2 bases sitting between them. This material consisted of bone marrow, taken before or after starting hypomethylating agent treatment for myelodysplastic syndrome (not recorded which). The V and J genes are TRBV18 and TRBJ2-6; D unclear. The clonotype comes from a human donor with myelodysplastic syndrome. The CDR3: CASSPLSGANVLTF. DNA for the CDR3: TGTGCCAGCTCACCACTATCTGGGGCCAACGTCCTGACTTTC.